One T cell receptor beta chain is described in this entry. Its recognized antigen is unknown. Base quality data are lacking; no much larger clone is found one base away. The germline V gene sets CDR1 to SQVTM and CDR2 to ANQGSEA. The trim is 4 bases for V and 8 bases for J, with a gap of 14 bases between the germline ends. The CDR3 sequence holds 12 residues, the cysteine and phenylalanine included. The read is trimmed to its CDR3 DNA, 36 bases read in frame from base 1. This entry belongs to a study of technical replicates of blood from a few donors (dated by TCRdb to between 2016 and 2019). The protocol used for the library was the immunoSEQ multiplex PCR assay. What TCRdb holds here is the immuneACCESS table cut down to in-frame rearrangements. Part of the clones is not present; checked against another copy, under half of the missing clones reflect an unresolved V gene, and the others are unexplained. This sample has around 65,000 clones in its table, and 88% of those were observed once. The top ten constitute approximately 5% of the sample.

The clonotype was recovered from a human donor in good health. Some clones in this sample may be carry-over from other donors' samples. The sample was PBMCs. This chain is built from TRBV29-1 and TRBJ1-1; the D gene is not confidently resolved. The nucleotide sequence is given as TGCAGCGTTGTTTCGGGTACTGGCGAAGCTTTCTTT. Its translation reads: CSVVSGTGEAFF.